The TCR beta chain described here comes from a study of blood T cell repertoires in COVID-19. In the study overall: Samples came from the United States, Italy and Spain, spanning acute and convalescent COVID-19.

Original data processing: Amplification from reference gene primers served as the basis for estimated nucleated cell counts. The data were produced by immunoSEQ multiplex PCR, yet TCRdb's version contains in-frame clones alone and is incomplete. V, J and clone size reflect that table, while D and trimming were determined from the DNA. The sample gives fewer than 300,000 clones, around 90% of which show up once; 0.95% to 1.2% is in the top ten. V lost 3 bases, J lost 6 bases, and 1 base stayed unmatched. Germline loops: CDR1 LNHDA, CDR2 SQIVND (reference sequence). The CDR3 loop spans 13 amino acids. The receptor's source is a woman younger than 45 who had recovered from COVID-19. This sequence joins TRBV19 and TRBJ2-2, with TRBD1 identical over 7 bases. The sequenced material came from PBMCs or T cells enriched from blood (not recorded which). CDR3 DNA: TGTGCCAGTAGTATTGACAGGGCCGGGGAGCTGTTTTTT. Translation gives CASSIDRAGELFF.